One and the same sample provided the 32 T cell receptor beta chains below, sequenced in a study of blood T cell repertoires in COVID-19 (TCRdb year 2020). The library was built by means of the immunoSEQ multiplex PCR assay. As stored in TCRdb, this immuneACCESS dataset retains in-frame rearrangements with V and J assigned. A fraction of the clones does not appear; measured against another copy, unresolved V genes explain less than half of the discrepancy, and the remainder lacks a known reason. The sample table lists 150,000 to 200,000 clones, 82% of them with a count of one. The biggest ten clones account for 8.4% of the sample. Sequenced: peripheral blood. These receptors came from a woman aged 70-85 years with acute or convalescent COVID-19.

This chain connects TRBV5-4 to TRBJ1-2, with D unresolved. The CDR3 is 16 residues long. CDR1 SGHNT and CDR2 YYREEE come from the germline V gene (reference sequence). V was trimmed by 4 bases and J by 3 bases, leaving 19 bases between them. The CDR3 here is CASSIMHQGSDYGYTF. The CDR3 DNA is TGTGCCAGCAGCATAATGCACCAAGGGAGCGACTATGGCTACACCTTC. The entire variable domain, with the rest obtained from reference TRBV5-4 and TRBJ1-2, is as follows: ETGVTQSPTHLIKTRGQQVTLRCSSQSGHNTVSWYQQALGQGPQFIFQYYREEENGRGNFPPRFSGLQFPNYSSELNVNALELDDSALYLCASSIMHQGSDYGYTFGSGTRLTVV.

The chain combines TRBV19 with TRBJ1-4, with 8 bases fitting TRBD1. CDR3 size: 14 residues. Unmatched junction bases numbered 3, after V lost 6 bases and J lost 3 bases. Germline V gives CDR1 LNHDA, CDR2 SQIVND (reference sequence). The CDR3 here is CASRRGQANEKLFF. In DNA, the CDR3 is TGTGCCAGTAGACGGGGACAGGCTAATGAAAAACTGTTTTTT.

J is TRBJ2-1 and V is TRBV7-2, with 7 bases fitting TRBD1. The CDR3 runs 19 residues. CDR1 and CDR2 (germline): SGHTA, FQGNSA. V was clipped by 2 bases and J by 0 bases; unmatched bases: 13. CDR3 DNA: TGTGCCAGCAGCTTACTGACAGGGACCGATTCGATCTCCTACAATGAGCAGTTCTTC. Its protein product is CASSLLTGTDSISYNEQFF.

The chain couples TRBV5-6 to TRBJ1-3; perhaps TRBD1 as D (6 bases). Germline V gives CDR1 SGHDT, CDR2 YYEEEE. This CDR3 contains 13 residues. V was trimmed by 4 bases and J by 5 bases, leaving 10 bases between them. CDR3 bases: TGTGCCAGCAGCGTCGGACAGCGAAACACCATATATTTT. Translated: CASSVGQRNTIYF.

The CDR3 region is CASSLPQGCATNEKLFF. The CDR3, as DNA: TGTGCCAGCAGTTTACCCCAGGGTTGTGCAACTAATGAAAAACTGTTTTTT. The rearrangement uses TRBV27 and TRBJ1-4; tentative D call: TRBD1 (5 bases). Germline CDR1 MNHEY, CDR2 SMNVEV (reference sequence). CDR3 length: 17 amino acids. Trimming stripped 2 bases from V and 0 bases from J, with 13 bases between.

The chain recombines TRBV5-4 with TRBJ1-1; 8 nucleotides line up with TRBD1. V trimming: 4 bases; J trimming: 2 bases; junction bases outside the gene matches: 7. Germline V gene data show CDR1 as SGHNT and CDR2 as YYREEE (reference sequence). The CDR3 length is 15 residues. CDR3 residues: CASSPDRVPNTEAFF. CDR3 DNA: TGTGCCAGCAGCCCGGACAGGGTCCCTAACACTGAAGCTTTCTTT.

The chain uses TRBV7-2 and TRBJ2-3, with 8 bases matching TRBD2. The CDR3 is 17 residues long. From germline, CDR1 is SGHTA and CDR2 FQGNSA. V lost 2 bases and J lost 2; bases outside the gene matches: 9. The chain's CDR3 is CASSLQSSGGITDTQYF. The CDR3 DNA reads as TGTGCCAGCAGCTTACAATCCAGCGGGGGCATCACAGATACGCAGTATTTT.

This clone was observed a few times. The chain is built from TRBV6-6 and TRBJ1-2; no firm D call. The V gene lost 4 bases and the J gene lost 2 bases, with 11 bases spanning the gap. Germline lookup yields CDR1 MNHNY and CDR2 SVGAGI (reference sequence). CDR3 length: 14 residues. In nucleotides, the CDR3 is TGTGCCAGCAGTTTAGCCCGGCCAAACTATGGCTACACCTTC. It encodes CASSLARPNYGYTF.

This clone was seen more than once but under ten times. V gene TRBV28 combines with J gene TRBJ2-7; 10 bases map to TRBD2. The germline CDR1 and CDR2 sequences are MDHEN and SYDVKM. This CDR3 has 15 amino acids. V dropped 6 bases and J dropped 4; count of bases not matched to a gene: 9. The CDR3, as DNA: TGTGCCAGCAGCCTCCCACTAGCGGGATTGTACGAGCAGTACTTC. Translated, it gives CASSLPLAGLYEQYF.

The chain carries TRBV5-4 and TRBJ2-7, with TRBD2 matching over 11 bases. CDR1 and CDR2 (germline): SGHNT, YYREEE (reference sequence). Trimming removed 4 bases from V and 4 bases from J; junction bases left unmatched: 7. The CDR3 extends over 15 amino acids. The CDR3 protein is CASSRLLAGEYEQYF. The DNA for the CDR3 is TGTGCCAGCAGCCGTTTACTAGCGGGAGAGTACGAGCAGTACTTC.

The CDR3: CASSTGSSTDTQYF. As DNA, the CDR3 is TGTGCCAGTAGCACAGGCTCTAGCACAGATACGCAGTATTTT. The gene calls are TRBV19 and TRBJ2-3; D possibly corresponds to TRBD1 (5 bases). The V and J ends lost 6 bases and 0 bases respectively, with 10 bases between them. CDR1 LNHDA and CDR2 SQIVND come from the germline V gene (reference sequence). The CDR3 is 14 residues long.

CDR3 sequence: CATSSWGQGANVLTF. CDR3 DNA sequence: TGTGCCACCAGCAGCTGGGGACAGGGGGCCAACGTCCTGACTTTC. The chain employs TRBV15 and TRBJ2-6; 7 bases map to TRBD1. CDR3 length: 15 residues. CDR1 and CDR2 (germline): LNHNV, YYDKDF (reference sequence). Losses at the gene ends were 3 bases for V and 4 bases for J; bases not matched to a gene: 3.

Here the CDR3 reads CASNTGNYGYTF. In DNA, the CDR3 is TGTGCCAGCAACACGGGTAACTATGGCTACACCTTC. The V and J genes are TRBV6-5 and TRBJ1-2; D is ambiguous. Between the trimmed V and J ends, which lost 7 bases and 1 base, there was a span of 7 bases. The germline V gene has CDR1 MNHEY and CDR2 SVGAGI. There are 12 residues in the CDR3.

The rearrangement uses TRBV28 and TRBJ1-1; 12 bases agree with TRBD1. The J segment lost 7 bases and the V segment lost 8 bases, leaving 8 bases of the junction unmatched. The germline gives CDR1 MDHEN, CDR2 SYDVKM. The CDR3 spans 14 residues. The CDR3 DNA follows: TGTGCCAGCCGAACGGGACAGGGGGCGGATGAAGCTTTCTTT. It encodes CASRTGQGADEAFF. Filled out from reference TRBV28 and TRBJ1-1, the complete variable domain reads DVKVTQSSRYLVKRTGEKVFLECVQDMDHENMFWYRQDPGLGLRLIYFSYDVKMKEKGDIPEGYSVSREKKERFSLILESASTNQTSMYLCASRTGQGADEAFFGQGTRLTVV.

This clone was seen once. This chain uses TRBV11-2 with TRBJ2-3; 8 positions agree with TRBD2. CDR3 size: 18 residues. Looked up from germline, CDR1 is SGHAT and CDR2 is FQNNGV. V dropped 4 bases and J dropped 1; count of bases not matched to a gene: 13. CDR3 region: CASSSEGGGGPRTDTQYF. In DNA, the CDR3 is TGTGCCAGCAGCTCCGAGGGGGGCGGGGGGCCCCGCACAGATACGCAGTATTTT. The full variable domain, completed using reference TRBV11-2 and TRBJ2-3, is EAGVAQSPRYKIIEKRQSVAFWCNPISGHATLYWYQQILGQGPKLLIQFQNNGVVDDSQLPKDRFSAERLKGVDSTLKIQPAKLEDSAVYLCASSSEGGGGPRTDTQYFGPGTRLTVL.

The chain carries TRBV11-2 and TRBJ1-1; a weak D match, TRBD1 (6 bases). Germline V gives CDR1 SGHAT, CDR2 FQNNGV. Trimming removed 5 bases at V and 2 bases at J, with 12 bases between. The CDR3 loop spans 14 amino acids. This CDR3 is CASSLTQGNTEAFF. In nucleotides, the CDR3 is TGTGCCAGCAGCCTAACACAGGGCAACACTGAAGCTTTCTTT.

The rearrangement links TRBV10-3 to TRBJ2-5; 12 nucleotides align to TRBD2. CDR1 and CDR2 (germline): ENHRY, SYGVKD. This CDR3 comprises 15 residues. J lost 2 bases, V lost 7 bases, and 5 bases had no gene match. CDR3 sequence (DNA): TGTGCCATCAATAGCGGGACTAGCGGGCAAGAGACCCAGTACTTC. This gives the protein CAINSGTSGQETQYF.

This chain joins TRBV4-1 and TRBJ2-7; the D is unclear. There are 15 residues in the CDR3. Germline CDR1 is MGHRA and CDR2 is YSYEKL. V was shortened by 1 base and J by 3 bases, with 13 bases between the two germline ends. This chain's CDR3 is CASSQVMFRNYEQYF. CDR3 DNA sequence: TGCGCCAGCAGCCAAGTTATGTTCAGAAACTACGAGCAGTACTTC.

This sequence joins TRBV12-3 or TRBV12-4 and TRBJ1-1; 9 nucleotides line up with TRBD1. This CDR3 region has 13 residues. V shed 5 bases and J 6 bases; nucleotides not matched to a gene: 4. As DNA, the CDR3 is TGTGCCAGCAGTCCGCGACAGGGGGCTGAAGCTTTCTTT. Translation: CASSPRQGAEAFF.

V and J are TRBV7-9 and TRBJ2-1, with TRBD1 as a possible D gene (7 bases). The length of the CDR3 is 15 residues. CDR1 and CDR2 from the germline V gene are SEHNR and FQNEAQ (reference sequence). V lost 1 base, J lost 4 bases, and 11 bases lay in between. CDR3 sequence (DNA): TGTGCCAGCAGCTTAGGGGGGGACAGATACAATGAGCAGTTCTTC. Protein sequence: CASSLGGDRYNEQFF.

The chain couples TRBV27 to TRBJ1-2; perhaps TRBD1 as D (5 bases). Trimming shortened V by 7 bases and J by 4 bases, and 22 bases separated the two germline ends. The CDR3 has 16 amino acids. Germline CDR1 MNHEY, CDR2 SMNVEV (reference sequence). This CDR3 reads CASTNDATGYGYGYTF. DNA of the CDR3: TGTGCCAGCACCAACGACGCAACAGGATACGGCTATGGCTACACCTTC.

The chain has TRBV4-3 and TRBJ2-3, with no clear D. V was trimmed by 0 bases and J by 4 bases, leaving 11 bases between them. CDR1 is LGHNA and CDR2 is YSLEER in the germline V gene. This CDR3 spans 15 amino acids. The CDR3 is CASSQDNSPADTQYF. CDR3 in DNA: TGCGCCAGCAGCCAAGATAATAGCCCCGCAGATACGCAGTATTTT.

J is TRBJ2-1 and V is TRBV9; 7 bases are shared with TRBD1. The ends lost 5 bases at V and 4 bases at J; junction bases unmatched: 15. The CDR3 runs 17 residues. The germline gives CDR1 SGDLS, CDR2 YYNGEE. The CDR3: CASSERHTGAMYNEQFF. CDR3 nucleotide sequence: TGTGCCAGCAGTGAAAGGCATACAGGGGCTATGTACAATGAGCAGTTCTTC. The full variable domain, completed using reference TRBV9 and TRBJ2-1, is DSGVTQTPKHLITATGQRVTLRCSPRSGDLSVYWYQQSLDQGLQFLIQYYNGEERAKGNILERFSAQQFPDLHSELNLSSLELGDSALYFCASSERHTGAMYNEQFFGPGTRLTVL.

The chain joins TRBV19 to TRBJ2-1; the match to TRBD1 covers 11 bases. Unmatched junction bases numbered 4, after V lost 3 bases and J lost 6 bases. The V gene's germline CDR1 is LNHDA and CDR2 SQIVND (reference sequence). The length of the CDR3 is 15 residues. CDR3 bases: TGTGCCAGTAGTATTGGGACAGGGGGTTCCAATGAGCAGTTCTTC. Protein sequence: CASSIGTGGSNEQFF.

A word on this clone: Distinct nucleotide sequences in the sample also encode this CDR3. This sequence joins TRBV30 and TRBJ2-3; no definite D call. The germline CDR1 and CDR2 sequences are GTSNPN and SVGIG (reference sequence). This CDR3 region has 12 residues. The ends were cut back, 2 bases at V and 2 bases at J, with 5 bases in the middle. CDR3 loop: CAWSPSTDTQYF. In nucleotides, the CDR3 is TGTGCCTGGAGTCCGTCCACAGATACGCAGTATTTT.

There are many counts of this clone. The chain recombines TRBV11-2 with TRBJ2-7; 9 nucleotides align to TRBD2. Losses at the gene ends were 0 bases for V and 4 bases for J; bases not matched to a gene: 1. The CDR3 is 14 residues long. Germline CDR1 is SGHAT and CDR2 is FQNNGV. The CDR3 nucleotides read TGTGCCAGCAGCTTAGAGGGACTAGCTTACGAGCAGTACTTC. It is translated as CASSLEGLAYEQYF.

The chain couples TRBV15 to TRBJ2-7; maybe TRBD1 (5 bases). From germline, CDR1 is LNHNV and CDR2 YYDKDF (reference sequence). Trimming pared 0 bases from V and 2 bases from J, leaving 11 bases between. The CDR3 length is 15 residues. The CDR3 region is CATSRDGNRPYEQYF. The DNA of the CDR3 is TGTGCCACCAGCAGAGATGGGAACAGGCCCTACGAGCAGTACTTC.

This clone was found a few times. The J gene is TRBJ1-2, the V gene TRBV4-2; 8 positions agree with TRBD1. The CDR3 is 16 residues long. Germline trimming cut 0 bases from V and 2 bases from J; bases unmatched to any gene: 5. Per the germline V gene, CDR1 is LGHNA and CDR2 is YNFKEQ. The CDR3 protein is CASSQDQGAVNYGYTF. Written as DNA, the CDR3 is TGTGCCAGCAGCCAAGATCAGGGGGCGGTAAACTATGGCTACACCTTC.

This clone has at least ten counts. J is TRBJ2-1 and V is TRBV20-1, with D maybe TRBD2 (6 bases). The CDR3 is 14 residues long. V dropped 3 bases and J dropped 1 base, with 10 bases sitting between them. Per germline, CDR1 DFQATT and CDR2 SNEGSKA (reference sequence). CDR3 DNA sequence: TGCAGTGCTAGTAGCCGGGGGTCCTACAATGAGCAGTTCTTC. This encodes CSASSRGSYNEQFF.

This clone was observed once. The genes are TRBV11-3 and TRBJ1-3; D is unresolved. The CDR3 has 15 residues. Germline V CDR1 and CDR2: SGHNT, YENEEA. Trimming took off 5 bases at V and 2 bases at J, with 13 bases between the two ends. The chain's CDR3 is CASSRDFGPGNTIYF. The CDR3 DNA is TGTGCCAGCAGCCGAGATTTTGGTCCTGGAAACACCATATATTTT. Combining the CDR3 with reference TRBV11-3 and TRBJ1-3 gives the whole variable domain EAGVVQSPRYKIIEKKQPVAFWCNPISGHNTLYWYLQNLGQGPELLIRYENEEAVDDSQLPKDRFSAERLKGVDSTLKIQPAELGDSAVYLCASSRDFGPGNTIYFGEGSWLTVV.

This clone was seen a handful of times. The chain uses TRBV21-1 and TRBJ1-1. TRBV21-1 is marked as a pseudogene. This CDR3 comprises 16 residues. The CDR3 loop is CASSKRETQMNTEAFF. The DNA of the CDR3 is TGTGCCAGCAGCAAAAGGGAGACACAGATGAACACTGAAGCTTTCTTT.

The CDR3 DNA reads as TGTGCCAGCAGGTTACAGGGCTATCGGAATGAAAAACTGTTTTTT. Translation: CASRLQGYRNEKLFF. This sequence joins TRBV11-2 and TRBJ1-4, with a tentative D call TRBD1 (6 bases). The CDR3 loop spans 15 amino acids. V was clipped by 6 bases and J by 5 bases, with 16 bases between them. Germline assignment: CDR1 SGHAT and CDR2 FQNNGV.